Listed below are T cell receptor beta chains from one sample, sequenced in a study of cytomegalovirus exposure and HLA in healthy donors. Sequencing was performed with immunoSEQ multiplex PCR; in TCRdb, only in-frame clones are kept and a portion is missing. The sample lists over 120,000 clones; around 93% were seen once. Sequenced input: PBMCs. All receptors come from a man aged 18 to 29 in good health and CMV-seropositive. CDR3s include the opening cysteine and the closing phenylalanine or tryptophan. Each record gives: J gene, clone size, D gene, V gene, CDR3 DNA, CDR3 protein. D genes are given only for firm matches. Clone sizes are given selectively: once, few, many, or a class where the clone is expanded.

>TRBJ2-1|.|TRBD2|TRBV2
TGTGCCAGCAGTCCTAGCTTAGGACTAGCGTTGGGGCCCTACAATGAGCAGTTCTTC
CASSPSLGLALGPYNEQFF
>TRBJ2-1|.|TRBD2|TRBV2
TGTGCCAGCGGGTGGACTAGCGGGTTTGGTCAGTTCTTC
CASGWTSGFGQFF
>TRBJ2-7|.|.|TRBV27
TGTGCCAGCAGTTATGGTGGCGGTTACGAGCAGTACTTC
CASSYGGGYEQYF
>TRBJ2-7|.|.|TRBV30
TGTGCCTGGGCAGGGGGGAGCGGGCGCGAGCAGTACTTC
CAWAGGSGREQYF
>TRBJ2-3|.|TRBD1|TRBV29-1
TGCAGCGTCCGGACAGGAATTCTCACAGATACGCAGTATTTT
CSVRTGILTDTQYF
>TRBJ2-5|.|TRBD2|TRBV7-2
TGTGCCAGCAGCTTAGGACTAGCGGAAGAGACCCAGTACTTC
CASSLGLAEETQYF
>TRBJ2-5|.|.|TRBV5-1
TGCGCCAGCAGCTTGGGGGGCGGCCCGACCACCGGGACCCAGTACTTC
CASSLGGGPTTGTQYF
>TRBJ1-6|.|.|TRBV28
TGTGCCGGGGGGGCGTTTTCTAATTCACCCCTCCACTTT
CAGGAFSNSPLHF
>TRBJ2-7|.|.|TRBV18
TGTGCCAGCTCACCCCCTGACAGCTCCTACGAGCAGTACTTC
CASSPPDSSYEQYF
>TRBJ2-1|.|TRBD2|TRBV5-8
TGTGCCAGCAGCTTGTTGGCGGGAGGATACAATGAGCAGTTCTTC
CASSLLAGGYNEQFF
>TRBJ1-5|few|TRBD1|TRBV30
TGTGCCTGGGGCCGGGACAGGGTTCAGCCCCAGCATTTT
CAWGRDRVQPQHF
>TRBJ2-7|.|TRBD1|TRBV5-1
TGCGCCAGCAGCTATGGACAGGGGGGACCCTACGAGCAGTACTTC
CASSYGQGGPYEQYF
>TRBJ2-5|.|.|TRBV13
TGTGCCAGCAGCTTACCGCTTACAGGAACCCAGTACTTC
CASSLPLTGTQYF
>TRBJ1-2|.|TRBD1|TRBV27
TGTGCCAGCAAGGGACAGTACTATGGCTACACCTTC
CASKGQYYGYTF
>TRBJ2-7|.|TRBD2|TRBV6-6
TGTGCCAGCTGGGGGGCGGGAGGTCCCTACGAGCAGTACTTC
CASWGAGGPYEQYF
>TRBJ2-5|.|.|TRBV6-6
TGTGCCAGCAGCGAGAGGGTCGGTGAGACCCAGTACTTC
CASSERVGETQYF
>TRBJ2-3|.|.|TRBV30
TGTGCCTGGGCGAGCGAGATCACAGATACGCAGTATTTT
CAWASEITDTQYF
>TRBJ2-7|.|.|TRBV30
TGTGCCTGGCGCCGGGGCGGGGGCCGGGAGCAGTACTTC
CAWRRGGGREQYF
>TRBJ1-1|.|TRBD1|TRBV5-1
TGCGCCAGCAGATATACAGGGGCGGGCACTGAAGCTTTCTTT
CASRYTGAGTEAFF
>TRBJ1-1|.|.|TRBV5-1
TGCGCCAGCAGAGACAGGAGGTTCTCCCGACGGGACACTGAAGCTTTCTTT
CASRDRRFSRRDTEAFF
>TRBJ2-1|.|TRBD2|TRBV27
TGTGCCAGCAGTCCCGGGACTAGCGCCCACAATGAGCAGTTCTTC
CASSPGTSAHNEQFF
>TRBJ2-3|.|TRBD2|TRBV29-1
TGCAGCGCAACCCCGACTAGCGGGAGTGCAGATACGCAGTATTTT
CSATPTSGSADTQYF
>TRBJ2-2|.|.|TRBV5-1
TGCGCCAGCAGCACGGACAGTAACACCGGGGAGCTGTTTTTT
CASSTDSNTGELFF
>TRBJ2-7|once|.|TRBV7-9
TGTGCCAGCAGCTTAGGAGACAGCTACGAGCAGTACTTC
CASSLGDSYEQYF
>TRBJ2-6|once|TRBD2|TRBV27
TGTGCCAGCAGTTTATATGGGCTAGCGGGACTCTCTGGGGCCAACGTCCTGACTTTC
CASSLYGLAGLSGANVLTF
>TRBJ2-3|.|TRBD2|TRBV28
TGTGCCAGCAGTTCCGGGACTAGCGGGAGTGACACAGATACGCAGTATTTT
CASSSGTSGSDTDTQYF
>TRBJ2-1|.|TRBD1|TRBV25-1
TGTGCCAGCAGTGATAGGGGACAGGGAATGTCCTCCTACAATGAGCAGTTCTTC
CASSDRGQGMSSYNEQFF